Below are 26 T cell receptor beta chains sequenced from a single sample in a study of cytomegalovirus exposure and HLA in healthy donors. The PCR had 60 Vbeta and 13 Jbeta primers. The data were produced by immunoSEQ multiplex PCR, yet TCRdb's version contains in-frame clones alone and is incomplete. The listing contains about 160,000 clones. The sequenced sample was PBMCs. These receptors originate from a woman between 55 and 75 years old in good health and CMV-seronegative.

This chain connects TRBV6-5 to TRBJ1-2; maybe TRBD1 (5 bases). Between the trimmed V and J ends, which lost 6 bases and 8 bases, there was a span of 22 bases. This CDR3 region has 15 residues. From germline, CDR1 is MNHEY and CDR2 SVGAGI. The CDR3 spells CASSSPSTGFLGYTF. The CDR3 bases are TGTGCCAGCAGCTCGCCGAGTACAGGTTTCCTCGGCTACACCTTC.

V gene TRBV6-5 combines with J gene TRBJ1-1; TRBD1 matches at 8 bases. CDR3 length: 15 amino acids. CDR1 and CDR2 from the germline V gene are MNHEY and SVGAGI. V shed 4 bases, J shed 3 bases, and the junction held 7 bases outside the gene matches. The CDR3 nucleotides read TGTGCCAGCAGTTTAAACAGGGGGGGCGACACTGAAGCTTTCTTT. It specifies CASSLNRGGDTEAFF.

The chain combines TRBV6-5 with TRBJ2-3, with D possibly being TRBD1 (5 bases). From germline, CDR1 is MNHEY and CDR2 SVGAGI. Between the trimmed V and J ends, which lost 2 bases and 3 bases, there was a span of 12 bases. The CDR3 spans 15 residues. Here the CDR3 reads CASSYRVRATDTQYF. CDR3 nucleotide sequence: TGTGCCAGCAGTTACCGGGTCAGGGCTACAGATACGCAGTATTTT.

The chain recombines TRBV2 with TRBJ2-1; 11 nucleotides align to TRBD2. The length of the CDR3 is 18 residues. CDR1 is SNHLY and CDR2 is FYNNEI in the germline V gene. V trimming: 7 bases; J trimming: 4 bases; junction bases outside the gene matches: 15. This CDR3 reads CASKSPLTSGEIYNEQFF. Here the CDR3 DNA reads TGTGCCAGCAAGTCCCCCCTGACTAGCGGGGAAATATACAATGAGCAGTTCTTC.

The CDR3 region has the DNA TGTGCCAGCAGTTTATTGGGAGGGGGCACTGAAGCTTTCTTT. This encodes CASSLLGGGTEAFF. J is TRBJ1-1 and V is TRBV27, with D possibly being TRBD1 (6 bases). Germline V gene sequence: CDR1 MNHEY, CDR2 SMNVEV (reference sequence). The V gene lost 1 base and the J gene lost 4 bases, with 10 bases spanning the gap. The CDR3 covers 14 residues.

V and J are TRBV5-1 and TRBJ2-6, with 7 nucleotides matching TRBD2. Germline V gives CDR1 SGHRS, CDR2 YFSETQ. The J segment lost 0 bases and the V segment lost 3 bases, leaving 6 bases of the junction unmatched. The CDR3 contains 17 residues. The chain's CDR3 is CASSSRDYVSGANVLTF. The CDR3, as DNA: TGCGCCAGCAGCTCCCGGGACTACGTCTCTGGGGCCAACGTCCTGACTTTC.

The rearrangement joins TRBV5-1 to TRBJ2-5, with TRBD1 identical over 9 bases. J was trimmed by 2 bases and V by 0 bases; bases with no gene match: 5. Looked up from germline, CDR1 is SGHRS and CDR2 is YFSETQ. The CDR3 has 16 amino acids. This chain's CDR3 is CASSLAGTGMQETQYF. The CDR3 DNA reads TGCGCCAGCAGCTTGGCTGGGACAGGGATGCAAGAGACCCAGTACTTC.

The rearrangement joins TRBV6-4 to TRBJ2-1, with D possibly TRBD2 on 6 matching bases. This CDR3 region has 14 residues. V lost 6 bases to trimming and J lost 10 bases, with 19 bases between them. The germline CDR1 and CDR2 sequences are MRHNA and SNTAGT. The chain's CDR3 is CASRGTPVSGEQFF. CDR3 sequence (DNA): TGTGCCAGCAGAGGGACTCCCGTTAGTGGAGAGCAGTTCTTC.

J is TRBJ2-2 and V is TRBV5-1; no clear D. V lost 0 bases, J lost 4 bases, and 4 bases lay in between. This CDR3 has 13 amino acids. Germline V gene data show CDR1 as SGHRS and CDR2 as YFSETQ. CDR3 protein: CASSLESTGELFF. DNA of the CDR3: TGCGCCAGCAGCTTGGAGAGCACCGGGGAGCTGTTTTTT. The complete variable domain, with remaining parts taken from reference TRBV5-1 and TRBJ2-2, reads KAGVTQTPRYLIKTRGQQVTLSCSPISGHRSVSWYQQTPGQGLQFLFEYFSETQRNKGNFPGRFSGRQFSNSRSEMNVSTLELGDSALYLCASSLESTGELFFGEGSRLTVL.

The rearrangement uses TRBV15 and TRBJ1-2; D is ambiguous. There are 12 residues in the CDR3. From germline, CDR1 is LNHNV and CDR2 YYDKDF (reference sequence). With 1 base removed from V and 11 bases from J, the gap between germline ends came to 11 bases. DNA for the CDR3: TGTGCCACCAGCAGAGCCTTACGGCGGTACACCTTC. It translates to CATSRALRRYTF.

The J gene is TRBJ1-1, the V gene TRBV6-5; possibly TRBD1 for D (5 bases). The ends were cut back, 3 bases at V and 5 bases at J, with 10 bases in the middle. CDR3 length: 13 residues. Germline CDR1 MNHEY, CDR2 SVGAGI. The CDR3 nucleotides read TGTGCCAGCAGTTATGAAAAGGGGACTGAAGCTTTCTTT. Protein: CASSYEKGTEAFF.

The gene calls are TRBV27 and TRBJ1-3; perhaps TRBD1 as D (5 bases). This CDR3 spans 15 amino acids. The germline V gene encodes CDR1 MNHEY and CDR2 SMNVEV (reference sequence). Trimming pared 4 bases from V and 6 bases from J, leaving 16 bases between. The CDR3 loop is CASSSRRGRENTIYF. DNA of the CDR3: TGTGCCAGCAGTTCTCGAAGGGGCCGAGAAAACACCATATATTTT.

The V call is TRBV4-2, the J call TRBJ1-5; possible D gene TRBD1, 5 bases. V was shortened by 0 bases and J by 10 bases, with 16 bases between the two germline ends. Looked up from germline, CDR1 is LGHNA and CDR2 is YNFKEQ. The CDR3 spans 15 residues. CDR3 nucleotides: TGTGCCAGCAGCCAAGATCCGGCAGGGATGCAACCCCAGCATTTT. It is translated as CASSQDPAGMQPQHF.

This sequence joins TRBV30 and TRBJ2-1; 7 positions match TRBD2. The junction had 11 bases not matched to a gene; V was cut back by 7 bases and J by 8 bases. The CDR3 loop spans 13 amino acids. Germline V gene sequence: CDR1 GTSNPN, CDR2 SVGIG (reference sequence). The CDR3 loop reads CALLAGAHHEQFF. In nucleotides, the CDR3 is TGTGCCTTATTGGCGGGAGCCCACCATGAGCAGTTCTTC.

The V call is TRBV5-6, the J call TRBJ1-2; D remains ambiguous. CDR1 is SGHDT and CDR2 is YYEEEE in the germline V gene. This CDR3 is built from 13 residues. Trimming left V 4 bases short and J 2 bases short, with 9 bases between. The CDR3 DNA is TGTGCCAGCAGCCCTCCGGGGAACTATGGCTACACCTTC. Its translation: CASSPPGNYGYTF.

This sequence joins TRBV6-5 and TRBJ1-3, with a tentative D call TRBD1 (5 bases). The CDR3 is 15 amino acids. The V gene lost 0 bases and the J gene lost 6 bases, with 12 bases spanning the gap. Germline V gene sequence: CDR1 MNHEY, CDR2 SVGAGI. The CDR3 loop is CASSYSRQRLNTIYF. The CDR3, as DNA: TGTGCCAGCAGTTACTCTCGACAGAGATTAAACACCATATATTTT.

The chain couples TRBV29-1 to TRBJ2-1; no definite D call. This CDR3 has 11 residues. V was trimmed by 6 bases and J by 8 bases, leaving 11 bases between them. Germline values: CDR1 SQVTM, CDR2 ANQGSEA. In DNA form, the CDR3 reads TGCAGCGTCACCTTAGCAGATGAGCAGTTCTTC. It specifies CSVTLADEQFF.

The chain employs TRBV7-2 and TRBJ1-1, with D perhaps TRBD1 (6 bases). Germline lookup yields CDR1 SGHTA and CDR2 FQGNSA. V gave up 1 base and J gave up 6 bases, with 15 bases separating them. The CDR3 is 15 amino acids. The CDR3 reads CASSLGPGESAEAFF. CDR3 coding DNA: TGTGCCAGCAGCTTAGGCCCAGGGGAGAGCGCTGAAGCTTTCTTT. The complete variable domain, with remaining parts taken from reference TRBV7-2 and TRBJ1-1, reads GAGVSQSPSNKVTEKGKDVELRCDPISGHTALYWYRQSLGQGLEFLIYFQGNSAPDKSGLPSDRFSAERTGGSVSTLTIQRTQQEDSAVYLCASSLGPGESAEAFFGQGTRLTVV.

This chain uses TRBV18 with TRBJ1-2, with TRBD1 matching 7 bases. Per the germline V gene, CDR1 is KGHSH and CDR2 is LQKENI. The J segment lost 8 bases and the V segment lost 6 bases, leaving 9 bases of the junction unmatched. The CDR3 loop spans 13 amino acids. The CDR3 is CASSRDSQGGYTF. Written as DNA, the CDR3 is TGTGCCAGCTCTCGGGACAGTCAAGGCGGCTACACCTTC.

The genes are TRBV5-4 and TRBJ2-2; D possibly corresponds to TRBD2 (6 bases). The CDR3 has 15 residues. Trimming pared 4 bases from V and 4 bases from J, leaving 14 bases between. Germline V gives CDR1 SGHNT, CDR2 YYREEE (reference sequence). CDR3 loop: CASSRVEGPTGELFF. CDR3 DNA: TGTGCCAGCAGCCGGGTGGAGGGCCCCACCGGGGAGCTGTTTTTT.

This rearrangement joins TRBV4-2 to TRBJ1-2, with 9 nucleotides matching TRBD1. Germline CDR1 is LGHNA and CDR2 is YNFKEQ. The CDR3 length is 13 residues. The ends lost 4 bases at V and 8 bases at J; junction bases unmatched: 5. The CDR3 reads CASSPRTGDGYTF. The CDR3 DNA sequence: TGTGCCAGCAGCCCACGGACAGGGGACGGCTACACCTTC.

Concerning this clone itself: The same CDR3 arises from other DNA sequences in this sample as well. J is TRBJ2-1 and V is TRBV5-1; 7 bases align to TRBD2. Unmatched junction bases numbered 3, after V lost 0 bases and J lost 0 bases. Germline V CDR1 and CDR2: SGHRS, YFSETQ. The CDR3 is 16 amino acids. In nucleotides, the CDR3 is TGCGCCAGCAGCTTGGTGGGCGGGAGCTCCTACAATGAGCAGTTCTTC. Translated: CASSLVGGSSYNEQFF.

The rearrangement joins TRBV5-1 to TRBJ2-1, with 7 positions matching TRBD2. Trimming took 1 base from V and 9 from J; bases not matched to a gene: 10. This CDR3 has 15 amino acids. The germline V gene has CDR1 SGHRS and CDR2 YFSETQ. Here the CDR3 reads CASSLTSASGSEQFF. CDR3 bases: TGCGCCAGCAGCTTGACTAGCGCCTCAGGTAGTGAGCAGTTCTTC. The variable domain in full, completed from reference TRBV5-1 and TRBJ2-1, reads KAGVTQTPRYLIKTRGQQVTLSCSPISGHRSVSWYQQTPGQGLQFLFEYFSETQRNKGNFPGRFSGRQFSNSRSEMNVSTLELGDSALYLCASSLTSASGSEQFFGPGTRLTVL.

The V call is TRBV7-3, the J call TRBJ2-1; 13 bases align to TRBD2. The ends lost 5 bases at V and 0 bases at J; junction bases unmatched: 7. The CDR3 is made up of 18 amino acids. Germline values: CDR1 SGHTA, CDR2 FQGTGA. CDR3: CASSPGLAGIFSYNEQFF. Here the CDR3 DNA reads TGTGCCAGCAGCCCGGGACTAGCGGGGATATTCTCCTACAATGAGCAGTTCTTC.

This chain connects TRBV18 to TRBJ1-4, with 8 positions matching TRBD1. Germline CDR1 and CDR2: KGHSH and LQKENI. V lost 4 bases and J lost 7; bases outside the gene matches: 8. This CDR3 comprises 15 residues. The CDR3 DNA sequence: TGTGCCAGCTCACTCCTACGGGACAGGTTTGAAAAACTGTTTTTT. Its translation: CASSLLRDRFEKLFF. Combining the CDR3 with reference TRBV18 and TRBJ1-4 gives the whole variable domain NAGVMQNPRHLVRRRGQEARLRCSPMKGHSHVYWYRQLPEEGLKFMVYLQKENIIDESGMPKERFSAEFPKEGPSILRIQQVVRGDSAAYFCASSLLRDRFEKLFFGSGTQLSVL.

This chain links TRBV6-5 with TRBJ1-6; 7 positions match TRBD1. The CDR3 consists of 14 residues. Trimming removed 6 bases from V and 5 bases from J; junction bases left unmatched: 4. Germline CDR1 MNHEY, CDR2 SVGAGI. The CDR3 nucleotides read TGTGCCAGCAGGATCGGGACAGATAATTCACCCCTCCACTTT. Translated, it gives CASRIGTDNSPLHF.